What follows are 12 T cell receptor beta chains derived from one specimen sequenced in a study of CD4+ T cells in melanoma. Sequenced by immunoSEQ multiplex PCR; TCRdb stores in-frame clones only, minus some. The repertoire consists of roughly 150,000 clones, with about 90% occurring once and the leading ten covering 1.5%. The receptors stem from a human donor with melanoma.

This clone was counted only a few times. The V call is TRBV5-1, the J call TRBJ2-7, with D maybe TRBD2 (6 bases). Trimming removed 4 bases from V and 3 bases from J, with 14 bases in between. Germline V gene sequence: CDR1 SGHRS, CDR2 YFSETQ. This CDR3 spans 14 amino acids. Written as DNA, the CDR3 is TGCGCCAGCAGCCTGGGGGGAGAACTCTACGAGCAGTACTTC. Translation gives CASSLGGELYEQYF.

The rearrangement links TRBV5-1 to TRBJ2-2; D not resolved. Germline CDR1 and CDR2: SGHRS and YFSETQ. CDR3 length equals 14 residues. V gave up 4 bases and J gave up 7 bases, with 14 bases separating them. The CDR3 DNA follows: TGCGCCAGCAGCGCAACCCTCGGGCTCGGGGAGCTGTTTTTT. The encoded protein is CASSATLGLGELFF.

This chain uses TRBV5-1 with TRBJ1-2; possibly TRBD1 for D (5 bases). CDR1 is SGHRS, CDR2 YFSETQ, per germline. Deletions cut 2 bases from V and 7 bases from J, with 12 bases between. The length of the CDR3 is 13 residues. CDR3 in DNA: TGCGCCAGCAGCTTCGGGGCCTCAGCTGGCTACACCTTC. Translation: CASSFGASAGYTF.

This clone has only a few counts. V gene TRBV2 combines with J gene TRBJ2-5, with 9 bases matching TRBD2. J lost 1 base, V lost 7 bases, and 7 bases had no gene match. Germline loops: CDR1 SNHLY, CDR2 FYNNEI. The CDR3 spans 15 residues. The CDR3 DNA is TGTGCCAGCACTCAGACTAGCGGCTCCCAAGAGACCCAGTACTTC. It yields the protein CASTQTSGSQETQYF.

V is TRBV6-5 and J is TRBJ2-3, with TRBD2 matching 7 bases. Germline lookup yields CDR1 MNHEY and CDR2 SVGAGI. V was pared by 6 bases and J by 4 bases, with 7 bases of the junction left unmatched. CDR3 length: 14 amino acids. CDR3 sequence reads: CASRPGGSADTQYF. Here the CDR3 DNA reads TGTGCCAGCAGACCCGGGGGGAGTGCAGATACGCAGTATTTT.

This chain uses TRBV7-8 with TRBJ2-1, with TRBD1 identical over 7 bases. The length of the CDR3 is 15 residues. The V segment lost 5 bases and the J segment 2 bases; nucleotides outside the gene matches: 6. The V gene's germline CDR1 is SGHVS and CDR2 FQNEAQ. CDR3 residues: CASSPRDRTYNEQFF. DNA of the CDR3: TGTGCCAGCAGCCCTCGGGACAGAACCTACAATGAGCAGTTCTTC.

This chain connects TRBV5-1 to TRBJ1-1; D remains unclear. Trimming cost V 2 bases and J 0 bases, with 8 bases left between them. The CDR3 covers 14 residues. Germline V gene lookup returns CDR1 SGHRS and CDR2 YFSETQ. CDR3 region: CASSFGPLNTEAFF. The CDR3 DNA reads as TGCGCCAGCAGCTTCGGACCCCTGAACACTGAAGCTTTCTTT.

The DNA of the CDR3 is TGTGCCAGCAGCGTATCGGTCGGGGAAACTGGAAACACCATATATTTT. Translated: CASSVSVGETGNTIYF. The gene calls are TRBV9 and TRBJ1-3; D remains ambiguous. The CDR3 totals 16 residues. Germline V gene data show CDR1 as SGDLS and CDR2 as YYNGEE. V lost 1 base to trimming and J lost 2 bases, with 13 bases between them.

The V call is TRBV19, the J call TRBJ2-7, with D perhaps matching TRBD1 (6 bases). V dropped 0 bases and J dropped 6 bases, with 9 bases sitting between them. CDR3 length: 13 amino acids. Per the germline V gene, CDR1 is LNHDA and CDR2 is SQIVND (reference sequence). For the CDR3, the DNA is TGTGCCAGTAGTATAGACAGGGGTCGCGAGCAGTACTTC. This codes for CASSIDRGREQYF.

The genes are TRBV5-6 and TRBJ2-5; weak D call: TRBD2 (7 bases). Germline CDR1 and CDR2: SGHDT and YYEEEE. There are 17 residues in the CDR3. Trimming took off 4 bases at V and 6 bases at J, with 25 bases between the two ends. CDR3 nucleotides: TGTGCCAGCAGCGCCCAGGGTGCGGGGGCGGTTAAAAAGACCCAGTACTTC. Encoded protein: CASSAQGAGAVKKTQYF.

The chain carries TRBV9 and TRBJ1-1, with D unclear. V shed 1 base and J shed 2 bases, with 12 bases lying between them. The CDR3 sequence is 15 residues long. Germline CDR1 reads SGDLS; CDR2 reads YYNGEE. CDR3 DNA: TGTGCCAGCAGCGTAACGATCGACTCCAACACTGAAGCTTTCTTT. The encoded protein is CASSVTIDSNTEAFF.

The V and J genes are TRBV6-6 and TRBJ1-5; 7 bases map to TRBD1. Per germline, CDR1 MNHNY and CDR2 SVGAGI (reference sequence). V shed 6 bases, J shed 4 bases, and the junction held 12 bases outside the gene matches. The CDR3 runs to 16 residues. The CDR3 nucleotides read TGTGCCAGCAGCCGCCGGGACAGTGGGGGAAATCAGCCCCAGCATTTT. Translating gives CASSRRDSGGNQPQHF.